This section outlines one T cell receptor beta chain sequence together with its context. Antigen specificity is unknown. These data are taken from a study of chemoradiotherapy in HPV16-positive cancers. Study-level information: Candidate HPV-specific clones and shared TCR motifs came from a couple of HPV16-positive patients.

Only in-frame clones appear in the TCRdb table, and some are missing; sequencing was by immunoSEQ multiplex PCR. The sample shows approximately 10,000 clones, roughly 78% of them seen only once. Over chemoradiotherapy, repertoires were sampled more than once. Study-wide points: Non-HPV-specific T cells did not expand in tumors during treatment, whereas candidate HPV-specific clones and E7-related motifs did.

The CDR3 length is 15 residues. In germline, CDR1 is MNHNY, CDR2 SVGAGI (reference sequence). Deletions cut 2 bases from V and 1 base from J, with 10 bases between. This TCR was sampled from a human donor with HPV-associated anogenital cancer. Sample collection was performed from a patient who underwent chemoradiotherapy. The chain joins TRBV6-6 to TRBJ2-3, with a weak D call TRBD1 (5 bases). The CDR3 region is CASSYQGARTDTQYF. The CDR3 DNA reads TGTGCCAGCAGTTACCAGGGCGCGCGCACAGATACGCAGTATTTT.